This T cell receptor beta chain was captured in a study of spatial heterogeneity in lung cancer. The V and J ends lost 8 bases and 2 bases, in that order; junction bases with no gene match: 13. This CDR3 region has 16 residues. Germline V lookup: CDR1 SNHLY, CDR2 FYNNEI. This clonotype was seen a few times. A unique molecular identifier was carried by every single TCR cDNA molecule. In TCRdb, the 5' RACE reads were re-called with MiXCR into one record per CDR3 protein. This sample has about 92,000 distinct CDR3 sequences; about 12% occur once, and the top ten carry roughly 39%. Time point: sample taken at primary tumor resection. No cell sorting; template was whole RNA from tumor, lung tissue or PBMC.

V is TRBV2 and J is TRBJ1-1; 8 bases fit TRBD1. This receptor was taken from a male donor with early-stage non-small cell lung cancer. The input for sequencing was PBMCs, taken at surgery. CDR3 residues: CASLSTGTGKNTEAFF. CDR3 nucleotides: TGTGCCAGCCTCTCAACGGGGACAGGTAAAAACACTGAAGCTTTCTTT.